This TCR beta chain was profiled in a study of cytomegalovirus exposure and HLA in healthy donors (TCRdb year 2017). Context from the whole study: According to an earlier analysis of several hundred of the donors, some 170 million T cells yielded 90 million to 130 million unique TCR beta sequences and more than 250 Gb of sequence data. Approximately 310 gigabases of sequencing data and around 85 million unique TCR sequences made up an early release that covered fewer than 650 HLA-typed donors. Of the approximately 370 genotyped donors, 81% were placed in the genetic ancestry cluster associated with self-reported Caucasian donors. The study aimed to test whether cataloging public T cell receptors could reveal signatures of past pathogen exposure. The study used immunosequencing to profile the T cell repertoires of 666 subjects and linked those repertoires to cytomegalovirus serostatus. A separate validation cohort of roughly 130 different subjects was used in addition to the roughly 700-subject first cohort. The study combined high-throughput TCR immunosequencing, statistical association of individual TCRs with disease status, and machine learning to predict cytomegalovirus infection status. To study patterns of TCR occurrence, a later analysis re-analyzed previously published TCR beta repertoires from 666 donors and added high-resolution HLA genotyping. The later analysis used no new phenotypic data to find candidate immune exposures, relying instead on TCR beta sequences and their occurrence across donors. In an earlier analysis of roughly 580 of the donors, high-throughput TCR beta sequencing was used to judge whether each TCR beta V gene segment behaved as functional or pseudogenic. Alongside the repertoire data, information on donor age, sex, ethnicity and CMV serostatus was compiled. Genome-wide SNP genotypes for about 60% of the roughly 670 donors were used in a later genetic analysis, which treated that subset as a discovery cohort. Every discovery cohort repertoire had been produced on one sequencing platform. HLA typing covered class I and class II loci at four-digit resolution. Typing coverage differed by locus: A, B, C, DRB1 and DQB1 were typed in roughly 629-640 donors, DQA1 in approximately 520, DPA1 in 606, and DPB1 in just under 490. Roughly 5 DR-DQ haplotypes were handled as single units for association and clustering because linkage in the cohort was strong. Among roughly 400 genotyped donors of the cohort, an average of approximately 220,000 unique TCR beta nucleotide sequences was sequenced per donor, of which approximately 18% were non-productive.

In total, approximately 610 healthy bone marrow donors made up the cohort. At the time of sampling, all cohort members were nominally healthy, though unrecorded immune exposures were likely present. The donor was CMV seronegative and belonged to the group of around 350 seronegative cohort members. A peripheral blood sample was collected from each donor, and TCR beta sequencing was performed on peripheral blood mononuclear cells. Genomic DNA was extracted from the blood cell samples with the Qiagen DNeasy Blood Extraction Kit. Findings and caveats that apply to the study as a whole: Roughly uniform sequencing depth across donors was assumed in presence/absence analyses, although this assumption may not hold. Compared with the approximately 670-donor mean, donors in an Asian-associated ancestry cluster had fewer N-insertions in productive TCRs, according to a later genetic analysis. Because counts were too low, 15 to 20 rarely observed V segments, including chromosome 9 orphons, were excluded from the earlier analysis of some 540 of the donors. In an earlier analysis of roughly 500 of the donors, most TCR beta V segments appeared in productive rearrangements about 87% or about 30% of the time, broadly matching IMGT annotations. Assigning TCR associations to individual alleles was difficult when HLA alleles, especially DR and DQ, strongly co-occurred. Linkage disequilibrium might explain the correlated functional status among segregating V segments, but an unknown experimental factor could not be ruled out. A further reported finding was that TCR beta sequences accurately predicted the HLA-A and HLA-B alleles for most subjects in the first cohort. The study listed 164 TCR beta chains as associated with cytomegalovirus. Because the 87-base-pair reads could not distinguish some IMGT-functional V segments, including TRBV6-2 and TRBV6-3, those segments were excluded. According to a later analysis, TCR association rates differed among HLA loci, with DRB1 alleles showing the most associated TCRs and HLA-C alleles showing the fewest. A later analysis found that HLA-associated TCR beta chains were more clonally expanded and had lower generation probabilities than equally common non-associated chains. Cytomegalovirus status was reported to be diagnosed by the classifier with high specificity and sensitivity in both the original and validation cohorts. According to a later analysis, parvovirus B19, influenza, CMV and Epstein-Barr virus appeared linked to several top co-occurrence clusters. Because HLA typing was missing for some donors at each locus, association tests included only the typed subset. An association between a missense DCLRE1C variant and V-gene and J-gene trimming of TCR beta chains was found in a later genetic analysis and replicated in an independent cohort. According to the authors, the approach could potentially be generalized to other disease states and immunological phenotypes. The sequencing pipeline was judged likely to have produced a cluster of highly shared sequence variants as a technical artifact. A later analysis associated about 18,000 TCR beta sequences with specific HLA alleles at a false discovery rate of 0.05. In vitro tests confirmed that a few of the cytomegalovirus-associated TCR beta chains recognize cytomegalovirus antigens. Most TCR sequences were observed very rarely across donors, whereas some public TCRs were present in many individuals. Only TCR beta chains were sequenced in this cohort, and the absence of alpha or paired-chain data limited detectable features. A later analysis found that most CMV-associated TCR beta chains appeared HLA-restricted, with HLA associations seemingly driven largely by CMV exposure. Immune exposure information for the cohort was limited to CMV serostatus.

V was cut back by 5 bases and J by 3 bases, leaving a gap of 10 bases between them. The CDR3 spans 12 residues, from the cysteine through the phenylalanine. Only CDR3 DNA remains: 36 bases, in frame from the first base. Per the germline V gene, SQVTM is the CDR1 and ANQGSEA is the CDR2. As regards this clone: This receptor's antigen is unknown. It has no much larger one-base neighbor in the sample; base qualities were not kept.

Libraries were prepared through the immunoSEQ multiplex PCR assay. For the multiplex PCR, a mixture combining 60 forward primers for TCR Vbeta segments and 13 reverse primers for TCR Jbeta segments was used. A multiplex PCR assay on genomic DNA amplified the CDR3 region of rearranged TCR beta genes. The amplified TCR beta libraries were sequenced on the Illumina HiSeq System as 87-base-pair reads. In the original analysis: In a later analysis, 70 million to 95 million unique TCR beta chains were counted across the 666 repertoires, and about 9.9 million of these chains were shared by at least two donors. Raw reads were error-corrected and collapsed into unique sequences with a nearest-neighbor algorithm that merged closely related sequences to remove PCR and sequencing errors. To assign V, D and J gene segments, CDR3 sequences were aligned to IMGT reference sequences. For a sequence to be retained, a match of at least six nucleotides to both a V gene segment and a J gene segment was required. Rearrangements were classified as productive when the CDR3 lacked stop codons and remained in frame with V and J, and all other rearrangements were classified as non-productive. CDR3 was defined by IMGT convention, running from the second conserved V-encoded cysteine to the conserved J-encoded phenylalanine. Sequences without an unambiguous match to a single V gene segment were excluded from the earlier analysis of over 500 of the donors. An earlier analysis of 587 of the donors called V segments functional above 56.7% productive rearrangements and segregating when the between-donor standard deviation exceeded 5%. A statistical classification framework was built for diagnosing cytomegalovirus status from the catalog of TCR beta chain sequences. In a later analysis, V and J genes were assigned by comparing TCR nucleotide sequences against IMGT/GENE-DB human TR gene sequences. The TCRdist pipeline was used in a later analysis to assign CDR3 sequences and most-parsimonious VDJ recombination scenarios. A later analysis defined each TCR beta chain by its CDR3 amino acid sequence plus V-gene family, and excluded reads lacking a unique V-gene family. A later analysis removed roughly 590 highly shared, low-generation-probability nucleotide sequences to deal with suspected cross-contamination and a sequencing artifact. In a later analysis, a clonal expansion index for each public chain was calculated from normalized within-repertoire ranks of inferred template counts. In a later analysis, generation probabilities were computed with a VDJ recombination model fitted to out-of-frame rearrangements, and the resulting probabilities were checked against IGoR. Hypergeometric tests were used in a later analysis to score TCR-TCR, TCR-HLA and TCR-CMV co-occurrence, with a repertoire-size bias correction applied to the TCR pairs. To estimate false discovery rates, a later analysis permuted the HLA or CMV assignments 20 times. In a later analysis, co-occurring TCRs were grouped with DBSCAN, and TCRdist sequence similarity was added when clustering was performed within HLA-allele-positive subsets. Repertoires with fewer than 30,000 or more than 120,000 public chains, plus five repertoires with anomalous nucleotide sharing, were excluded from co-occurrence clustering. TCRdb's version of the immuneACCESS table is confined to in-frame rearrangements and falls short of the full clone set. An unresolved V gene accounts for under half of the shortfall where checked; the remainder is of unknown origin. V, J and clone size derive from that table, while D and trimming were established from the DNA sequence. Counted in this sample were around 200,000 clones; approximately 78% of them appeared once. The leading ten clones occupy about 2.6% of the sample.

The receptor was isolated from a woman in her forties in good health and CMV-seronegative. Here the chain combines TRBV29-1 and TRBJ1-1, with TRBD1 perhaps the D gene, on 5 matching bases. The sequencing input was PBMCs. The DNA reads TGCAGCGTTTGGGGCGGGGACACTGAAGCTTTCTTT. This is translated as CSVWGGDTEAFF.